This T cell receptor (beta chain) originates from a study of blood T cells in healthy people across ages. The donors, aged about 6 to 95, were healthy Caucasians from Russia. Study-wide results and limits: The study found more naive CD4+ cells and higher diversity in long-lived than aged donors.

Germline CDR1 reads LGHNA; CDR2 reads YSLEER. This CDR3 contains 18 residues. A J-beta primer mix and a sample-barcoded 5' primer were used in a second PCR of roughly 6 to 12 cycles. TCRdb re-analysed the 5' RACE reads in MiXCR, keeping a single row per CDR3 protein. The top ten hold roughly 19% of the sample, which has around 800,000 distinct CDR3 sequences, roughly 44% seen once. A note on this clonotype: Its specificity is not known. The junction and the germline gene differ at one end; a read error may be behind it.

Sequenced material: blood. The TCR comes from a man in his sixties in good health. This chain links TRBV4-3 with TRBJ2-1; 16 nucleotides agree with TRBD2. DNA of the CDR3: TGCGCCAGCAGCCTGGGACTAGCGGGGGGGCTTTCCTTCAATGGGCAGTTCTTC. It yields the protein CASSLGLAGGLSFNGQFF.